One TCR beta chain is described in this entry. As originally analysed: Amplified reference gene primers provided the basis for estimating nucleated cell counts. Only in-frame clones appear in the TCRdb table, and some are missing; sequencing was by immunoSEQ multiplex PCR. The V and J calls and clone size were taken over from that table, and D and trimming were inferred from the DNA. Here the sample spans under 300,000 clones, 65% to 85% being singletons. This record belongs to a study of blood T cell repertoires in COVID-19. Overall study: The United States, Italy and Spain supplied acute and convalescent COVID-19 samples.

The receptor comes from a man of 80 years or more with acute or convalescent COVID-19. The sample was peripheral blood.

The CDR3 region has the DNA TGCGCCAGCAGCCGTGGACAGGGAGAGACCCAGTACTTC. Translating gives CASSRGQGETQYF. The chain joins TRBV5-1 to TRBJ2-5, with 8 nucleotides matching TRBD1. This CDR3 contains 13 residues. CDR1 is SGHRS, CDR2 YFSETQ, per germline. The V and J ends lost 4 bases and 4 bases, in that order; junction bases with no gene match: 3.